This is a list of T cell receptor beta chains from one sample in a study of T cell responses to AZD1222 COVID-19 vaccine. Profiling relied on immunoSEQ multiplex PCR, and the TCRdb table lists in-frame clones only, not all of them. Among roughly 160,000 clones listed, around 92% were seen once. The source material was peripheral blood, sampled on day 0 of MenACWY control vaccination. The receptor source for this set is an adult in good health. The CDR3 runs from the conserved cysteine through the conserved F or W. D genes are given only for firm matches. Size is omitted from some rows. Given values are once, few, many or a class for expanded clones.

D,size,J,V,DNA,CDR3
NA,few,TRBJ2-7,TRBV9,TGTGCCAGCAGCGCCCGAGGGGACTGGACCTCCTACGAGCAGTACTTC,CASSARGDWTSYEQYF
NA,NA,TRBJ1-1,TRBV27,TGTGCCAGCAGTTTGGGGGGGCATACTGAAGCTTTCTTT,CASSLGGHTEAFF
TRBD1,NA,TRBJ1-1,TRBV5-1,TGCGCCAGCAGCTTGGGGGTGGGACAGGGTAGTATTGGGACTGAAGCTTTCTTT,CASSLGVGQGSIGTEAFF
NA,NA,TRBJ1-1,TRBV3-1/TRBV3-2,TGTGCCAGCGGTCTGGGGGGGGCTGAAGCTTTCTTT,CASGLGGAEAFF
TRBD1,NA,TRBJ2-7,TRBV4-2,TGTGCCAGCAGGGGGGACAGCCGCGAGCAGTACTTC,CASRGDSREQYF
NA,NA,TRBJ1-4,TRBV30,TGTGCCTGGAGTGTCTCGGGTAAAATCCATGAAAAACTGTTTTTT,CAWSVSGKIHEKLFF
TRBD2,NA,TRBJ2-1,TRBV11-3,TGTGCCAGCAGCGCCTCGACTAGCGGCGGGGGGGAGCAGTTCTTC,CASSASTSGGGEQFF
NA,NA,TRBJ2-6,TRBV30,TGTGCCTGGGTCTGGGGCGGTGGGGCCAACGTCCTGACTTTC,CAWVWGGGANVLTF
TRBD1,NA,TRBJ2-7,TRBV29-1,TGCAGCGTTCTGGGACAGGAGAGCTCCTACGAGCAGTACTTC,CSVLGQESSYEQYF
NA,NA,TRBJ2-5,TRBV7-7,TGTGCCAGCAGCCCCCGGCGGGACACCAGCCGGGGAGAGACCCAGTACTTC,CASSPRRDTSRGETQYF
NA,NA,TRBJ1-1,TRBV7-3,TGTGCCAGCAGCCCGGCAGGGATCACTGAAGCTTTCTTT,CASSPAGITEAFF
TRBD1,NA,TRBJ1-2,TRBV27,TGTGCCAGCAGTGGAGGGACAGGGGATGGCTACACCTTC,CASSGGTGDGYTF
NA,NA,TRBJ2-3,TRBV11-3,TGTGCCAGCAGCCCCGAAGCGGTATCAGATACGCAGTATTTT,CASSPEAVSDTQYF
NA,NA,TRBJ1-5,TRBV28,TGTGCCAGCAGTTTTCCACCTCCTCGAATACAGCCCCAGCATTTT,CASSFPPPRIQPQHF
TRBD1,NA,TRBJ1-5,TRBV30,TGTGCCTGGAGTGAGGGGGCGAATCAGCCCCAGCATTTT,CAWSEGANQPQHF
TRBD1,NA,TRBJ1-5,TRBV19,TGTGCCAGTAGTATAATGGGACAGGGAGAGCCCCAGCATTTT,CASSIMGQGEPQHF
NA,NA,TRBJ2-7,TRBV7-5,TGTGCCAGAAGCCTCCGTGAGACTAGCGGGAGCCACCGGAAGAACGAGCAGTACTTC,CARSLRETSGSHRKNEQYF
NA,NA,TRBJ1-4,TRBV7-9,TGTGCCAGCAGCTTTAACAGGGCCCCTGAAAAACTGTTTTTT,CASSFNRAPEKLFF